This T cell receptor (beta chain) was documented in a study of T cell repertoires in cytomegalovirus infection. Via MiXCR, TCRdb re-called the reads, giving one row per CDR3 protein. The sample carries 650,000 to 850,000 distinct CDR3 sequences, 25% to 35% recorded once. On this clonotype: As yet, its antigen is unknown.

Germline values: CDR1 SEHNR, CDR2 FQNEAQ (reference sequence). V lost 5 bases and J 4 bases, leaving 6 bases between the germline ends. There are 12 residues in the CDR3. The receptor was isolated from a human donor in good health (CMV status not recorded). Some clones in this sample may be carry-over from other donors' samples. The chain recombines TRBV7-9 with TRBJ1-3; D call uncertain. Sequencing was performed on cultured CD8+ T cells from PBMCs, taken from culture after CMV antigen stimulation. Here the CDR3 reads CASSASGNTIYF. CDR3 coding DNA: TGTGCCAGCAGCGCTTCAGGAAACACCATATATTTT.